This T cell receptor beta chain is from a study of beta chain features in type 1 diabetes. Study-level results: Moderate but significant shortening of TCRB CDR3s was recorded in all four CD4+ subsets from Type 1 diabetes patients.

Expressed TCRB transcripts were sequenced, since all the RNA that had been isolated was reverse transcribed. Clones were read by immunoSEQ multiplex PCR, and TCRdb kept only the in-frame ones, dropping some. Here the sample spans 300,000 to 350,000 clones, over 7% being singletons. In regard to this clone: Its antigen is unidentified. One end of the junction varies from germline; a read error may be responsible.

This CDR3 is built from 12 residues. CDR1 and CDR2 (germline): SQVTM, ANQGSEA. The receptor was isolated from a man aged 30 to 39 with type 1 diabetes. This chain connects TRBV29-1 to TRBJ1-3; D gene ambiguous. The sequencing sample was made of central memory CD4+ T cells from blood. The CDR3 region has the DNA TGCAGCATTGACGACCCTGGAAACACCATATATTTT. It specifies CSIDDPGNTIYF.